These 22 T cell receptor beta chains were sequenced from one sample in a study of blood T cells in healthy people across ages. Through a sample-barcoded 5' primer and a J-beta primer mix, a second PCR was run for roughly 7 to 11 cycles. TCRdb used MiXCR to reprocess the 5' RACE reads, holding one entry per CDR3 protein. The sample records over 1.5 million distinct CDR3 sequences, less than 50% being singletons. The sequenced material came from blood. These receptors were collected from a woman aged 40-49 years in good health.

V and J are TRBV15 and TRBJ1-2; TRBD1 agrees at 10 bases. V was pared by 8 bases and J by 5 bases, with 5 bases of the junction left unmatched. The CDR3 is 13 residues long. Germline V gene data show CDR1 as LNHNV and CDR2 as YYDKDF (reference sequence). CDR3 bases: TGTGCCACCGGGACAGGGGAGAATTATGGCTACACCTTC. Its translation: CATGTGENYGYTF.

This chain uses TRBV20-1 with TRBJ2-2; the match to TRBD2 covers 10 bases. The germline V gene encodes CDR1 DFQATT and CDR2 SNEGSKA (reference sequence). V lost 0 bases and J lost 3; bases outside the gene matches: 10. The CDR3 loop spans 18 amino acids. The CDR3 region is CSARDYKRGGSDTGELFF. The CDR3 DNA is TGCAGTGCTAGAGATTACAAGCGGGGGGGCTCGGACACCGGGGAGCTGTTTTTT.

The gene calls are TRBV5-5 and TRBJ1-2; the D gene is possibly TRBD1 (5 bases). CDR1 and CDR2 (germline): SGHKS, YYEKEE (reference sequence). V was clipped by 7 bases and J by 4 bases, with 20 bases between them. This CDR3 comprises 15 residues. In DNA form, the CDR3 reads TGTGCCAGCGCTACCTATAGAGGGGCTCCCTATGGCTACACCTTC. This sequence encodes CASATYRGAPYGYTF.

This clonotype came up once. The chain carries TRBV6-5 and TRBJ2-3; D perhaps matches TRBD1 (6 bases). Germline CDR1 MNHEY, CDR2 SVGAGI. This CDR3 is built from 16 residues. Trimming removed 5 bases at V and 2 bases at J, with 17 bases between. CDR3 residues: CASSPRDTFSTDTQYF. CDR3 DNA: TGTGCCAGCAGTCCCCGGGACACATTCTCCACAGATACGCAGTATTTT.

The table lists this clonotype with a few counts. The V gene is TRBV7-2, the J gene TRBJ2-7, with 8 nucleotides matching TRBD1. Trimming took 6 bases from V and 2 from J; bases not matched to a gene: 9. The germline V gene encodes CDR1 SGHTA and CDR2 FQGNSA. The CDR3 sequence is 15 residues long. CDR3 bases: TGTGCCAGCAGTTTGGTCGGACAGGGCCCCTACGAGCAGTACTTC. This codes for CASSLVGQGPYEQYF.

This clonotype was counted a few times. The chain employs TRBV2 and TRBJ1-2; maybe TRBD1 (5 bases). CDR1 and CDR2 (germline): SNHLY, FYNNEI. Trimming took off 10 bases at V and 0 bases at J, with 12 bases between the two ends. The CDR3 totals 13 residues. CDR3: CATQTGANYGYTF. Written as DNA, the CDR3 is TGTGCCACTCAAACAGGAGCTAACTATGGCTACACCTTC.

A note on this clonotype: Germline and junction disagree at one end, which may indicate a read error. This chain uses TRBV3-1 with TRBJ2-4; no clear D. The J call may be mistaken, given a closer DNA end match to TRBJ2-7. This CDR3 contains 15 residues. The germline V gene encodes CDR1 LGHDT and CDR2 YNNKEL (reference sequence). The CDR3 nucleotides read TGCGCCAGCAGCCAAGGGCAACTCCTCTCCCTCGAGCAGTACTTC. Protein sequence: CASSQGQLLSLEQYF.

This clonotype was detected once. V is TRBV29-1 and J is TRBJ1-4; 7 nucleotides match TRBD1. V trimming: 3 bases; J trimming: 5 bases; junction bases outside the gene matches: 6. This CDR3 region has 14 residues. Germline CDR1 SQVTM, CDR2 ANQGSEA. The chain's CDR3 is CSVDLTGQNEKLFF. CDR3 nucleotide sequence: TGCAGCGTTGATCTGACAGGGCAGAATGAAAAACTGTTTTTT.

This clonotype appeared a single time. The chain carries TRBV7-8 and TRBJ1-5; 7 bases are shared with TRBD1. The CDR3 covers 16 residues. Germline-derived CDR1 and CDR2 are SGHVS and FQNEAQ. J lost 0 bases, V lost 5 bases, and 7 bases had no gene match. In DNA, the CDR3 is TGTGCCAGCAGCCCGTACTGGACAGGTAGCAATCAGCCCCAGCATTTT. Translation: CASSPYWTGSNQPQHF.

This clonotype was recorded a few times. The chain recombines TRBV29-1 with TRBJ2-4, with D possibly matching TRBD2 (5 bases). CDR3 size: 13 residues. Deletions cut 1 base from V and 7 bases from J, with 11 bases between. Germline CDR1 is SQVTM and CDR2 is ANQGSEA. The CDR3 bases are TGCAGCGTTGAAGGTTCCCGGGGTAACATTCAGTACTTC. It yields the protein CSVEGSRGNIQYF. The variable domain in full, completed from reference TRBV29-1 and TRBJ2-4, reads SAVISQKPSRDICQRGTSLTIQCQVDSQVTMMFWYRQQPGQSLTLIATANQGSEATYESGFVIDKFPISRPNLTFSTLTVSNMSPEDSSIYLCSVEGSRGNIQYFGAGTRLSVL.

V is TRBV6-5 and J is TRBJ1-1; TRBD1 is a possible D gene (6 bases). Trimming removed 6 bases at V and 2 bases at J, with 13 bases between. The CDR3 contains 14 residues. CDR1 MNHEY and CDR2 SVGAGI come from the germline V gene. The CDR3 sequence: CASRRTGSNTEAFF. CDR3 nucleotides: TGTGCCAGCAGACGTACAGGGTCAAACACTGAAGCTTTCTTT.

This clonotype was seen a few times. The V call is TRBV29-1, the J call TRBJ2-5; either TRBD1 or TRBD2 may fit D (6 bases each). This CDR3 region has 13 residues. V gave up 3 bases and J gave up 5 bases, with 13 bases separating them. CDR1 is SQVTM and CDR2 is ANQGSEA in the germline V gene. The DNA of the CDR3 is TGCAGCGTTGACGCTGGAGGGGGGGAGACCCAGTACTTC. Translating gives CSVDAGGGETQYF.

The rearrangement joins TRBV6-2 or TRBV6-3 to TRBJ2-6; the match to TRBD1 covers 7 bases. The CDR3 spans 19 residues. V shed 7 bases and J 9 bases; nucleotides not matched to a gene: 24. The germline gives CDR1 MNHEY, CDR2 SVGEGT. This CDR3 reads CASTKTGIGRLFFGNVLTF. CDR3 nucleotide sequence: TGTGCCAGCACTAAGACAGGGATTGGCCGTCTATTCTTTGGCAACGTCCTGACTTTC.

The chain carries TRBV5-6 and TRBJ2-7; 7 positions agree with TRBD2. The ends lost 3 bases at V and 0 bases at J; junction bases unmatched: 6. In germline, CDR1 is SGHDT, CDR2 YYEEEE. This CDR3 has 15 amino acids. The CDR3 region is CASSWTGGTSYEQYF. The CDR3 DNA follows: TGTGCCAGCAGCTGGACCGGGGGGACCTCCTACGAGCAGTACTTC.

The rearrangement uses TRBV5-4 and TRBJ1-6; perhaps TRBD1 as D (5 bases). In germline, CDR1 is SGHNT, CDR2 YYREEE (reference sequence). This CDR3 has 14 amino acids. Trimming took 4 bases from V and 14 from J, leaving 19 bases between them. The CDR3 region is CASSLPAGQGALHF. CDR3 sequence (DNA): TGTGCCAGCAGCCTCCCGGCAGGCCAAGGGGCCCTCCACTTT. The full variable domain, with the rest looked up from reference TRBV5-4 and TRBJ1-6, is ETGVTQSPTHLIKTRGQQVTLRCSSQSGHNTVSWYQQALGQGPQFIFQYYREEENGRGNFPPRFSGLQFPNYSSELNVNALELDDSALYLCASSLPAGQGALHFGNGTRLTVT.

Remarks on this clonotype: One end of the junction does not line up with germline, which may come from a read error. The chain uses TRBV20-1 and TRBJ1-6; tentatively, D is TRBD1 (6 bases). The CDR3 totals 14 residues. The germline V gene has CDR1 DFQATT and CDR2 SNEGSKA (reference sequence). CDR3 DNA: TGCAGTGCTAGAAACAGGGTTAACAATTCGCCCCTCCACTTT. Amino acid sequence: CSARNRVNNSPLHF.

This clonotype was recorded a few times. The chain is built from TRBV15 and TRBJ2-5; 7 bases align to TRBD1. Germline trimming cut 1 base from V and 4 bases from J; bases unmatched to any gene: 6. The germline V gene has CDR1 LNHNV and CDR2 YYDKDF (reference sequence). The CDR3 covers 15 residues. The CDR3 DNA reads as TGTGCCACCAGCAGAGGGGACAGTCCCAGAGAGACCCAGTACTTC. Translation gives CATSRGDSPRETQYF.

The J gene is TRBJ1-2, the V gene TRBV5-1, with D possibly TRBD1 on 6 matching bases. This CDR3 comprises 15 residues. The germline CDR1 and CDR2 sequences are SGHRS and YFSETQ. Trimming left V 4 bases short and J 4 bases short, with 17 bases between. CDR3 nucleotides: TGCGCCAGCAGCCCGAACAGGGTCGCCCCCTATGGCTACACCTTC. It translates to CASSPNRVAPYGYTF.

V gene TRBV2 combines with J gene TRBJ2-7, with a tentative D call TRBD2 (5 bases). Trimming took off 7 bases at V and 3 bases at J, with 16 bases between the two ends. The germline V gene encodes CDR1 SNHLY and CDR2 FYNNEI. The CDR3 length is 14 residues. The CDR3, as DNA: TGTGCCAGCATGGAGGATGGGGAGATCTACGAGCAGTACTTC. Its translation: CASMEDGEIYEQYF.

CDR3 coding DNA: TGTGCCAGCAGCCGAAGCGGGACATTAAGGCGTTCTGAGCAGTACTTC. Protein: CASSRSGTLRRSEQYF. This sequence joins TRBV7-9 and TRBJ2-7; TRBD2 might be the D (7 bases). Between the trimmed V and J ends, which lost 5 bases and 7 bases, there was a span of 24 bases. There are 16 residues in the CDR3. The germline gives CDR1 SEHNR, CDR2 FQNEAQ (reference sequence).

This clonotype was picked up one time. The chain has TRBV19 and TRBJ2-1, with TRBD2 matching 7 bases. J gave up 3 bases and V 5 bases, and 13 bases lay outside the gene matches. This CDR3 contains 17 residues. The germline V gene encodes CDR1 LNHDA and CDR2 SQIVND (reference sequence). This CDR3 is CASSLTPGGSDYNEQFF. CDR3 coding DNA: TGTGCCAGTAGTTTGACTCCGGGAGGATCAGACTACAATGAGCAGTTCTTC.

The chain combines TRBV5-4 with TRBJ2-3; D is unresolved. The CDR3 spans 15 residues. The V gene lost 3 bases and the J gene lost 2 bases, with 13 bases spanning the gap. Per the germline V gene, CDR1 is SGHNT and CDR2 is YYREEE (reference sequence). The CDR3 nucleotides are TGTGCCAGCAGCTCCTGGACGCGCCCCACAGATACGCAGTATTTT. It specifies CASSSWTRPTDTQYF.